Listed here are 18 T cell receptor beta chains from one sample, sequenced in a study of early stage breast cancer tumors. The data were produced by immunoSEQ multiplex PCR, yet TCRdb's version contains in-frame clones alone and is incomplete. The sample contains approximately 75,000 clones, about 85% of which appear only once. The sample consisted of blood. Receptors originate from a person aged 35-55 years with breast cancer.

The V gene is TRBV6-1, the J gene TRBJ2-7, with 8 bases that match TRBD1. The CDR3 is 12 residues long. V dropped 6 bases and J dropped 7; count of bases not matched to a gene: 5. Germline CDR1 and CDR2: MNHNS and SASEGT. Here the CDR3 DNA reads TGTGCCAGCAGGCAGGGGGCGAGGGAGCAGTACTTC. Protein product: CASRQGAREQYF.

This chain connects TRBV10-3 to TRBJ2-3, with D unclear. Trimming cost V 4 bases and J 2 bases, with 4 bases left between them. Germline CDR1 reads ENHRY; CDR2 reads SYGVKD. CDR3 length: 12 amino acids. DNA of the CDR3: TGTGCCATCAGTGCGTACACAGATACGCAGTATTTT. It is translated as CAISAYTDTQYF.

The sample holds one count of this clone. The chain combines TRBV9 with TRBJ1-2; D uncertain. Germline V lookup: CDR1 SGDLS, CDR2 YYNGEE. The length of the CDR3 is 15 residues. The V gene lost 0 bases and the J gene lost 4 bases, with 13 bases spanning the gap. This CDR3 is CASSVGSLLTYGYTF. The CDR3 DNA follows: TGTGCCAGCAGCGTAGGTAGTCTGCTGACCTATGGCTACACCTTC. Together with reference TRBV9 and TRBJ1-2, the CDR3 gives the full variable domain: DSGVTQTPKHLITATGQRVTLRCSPRSGDLSVYWYQQSLDQGLQFLIQYYNGEERAKGNILERFSAQQFPDLHSELNLSSLELGDSALYFCASSVGSLLTYGYTFGSGTRLTVV.

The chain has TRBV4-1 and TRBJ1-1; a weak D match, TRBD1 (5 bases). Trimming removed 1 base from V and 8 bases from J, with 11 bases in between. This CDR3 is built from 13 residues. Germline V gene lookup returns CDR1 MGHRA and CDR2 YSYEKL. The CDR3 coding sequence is TGCGCCAGCAGCCAAGGGGGCATCAGAGAAGCTTTCTTT. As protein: CASSQGGIREAFF.

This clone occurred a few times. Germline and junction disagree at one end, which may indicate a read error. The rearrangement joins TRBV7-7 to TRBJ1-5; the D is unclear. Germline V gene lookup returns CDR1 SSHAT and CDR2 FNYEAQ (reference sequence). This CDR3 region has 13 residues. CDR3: CASSIRPNQPQHF. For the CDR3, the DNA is TGTGCTAGCAGCATCCGTCCCAATCAGCCCCAGCATTTT.

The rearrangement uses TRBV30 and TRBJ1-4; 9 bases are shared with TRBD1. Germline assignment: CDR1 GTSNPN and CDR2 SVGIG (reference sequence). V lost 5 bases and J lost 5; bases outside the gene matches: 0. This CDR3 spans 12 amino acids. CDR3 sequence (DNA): TGTGCCTGGGACAGGGGGAATGAAAAACTGTTTTTT. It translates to CAWDRGNEKLFF.

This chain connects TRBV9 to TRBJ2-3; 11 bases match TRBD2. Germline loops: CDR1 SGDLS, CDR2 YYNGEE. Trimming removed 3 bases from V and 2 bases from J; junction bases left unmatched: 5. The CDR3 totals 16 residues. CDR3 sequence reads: CASSGRTSGPTDTQYF. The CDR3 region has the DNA TGTGCCAGCAGCGGAAGGACTAGCGGGCCCACAGATACGCAGTATTTT.

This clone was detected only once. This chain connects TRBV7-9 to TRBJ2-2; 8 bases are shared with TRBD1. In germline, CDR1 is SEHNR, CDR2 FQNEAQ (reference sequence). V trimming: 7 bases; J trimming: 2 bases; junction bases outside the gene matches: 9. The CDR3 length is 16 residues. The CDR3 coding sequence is TGTGCCAGCAAGGACAGGGTTTGGGACAACACCGGGGAGCTGTTTTTT. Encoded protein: CASKDRVWDNTGELFF.

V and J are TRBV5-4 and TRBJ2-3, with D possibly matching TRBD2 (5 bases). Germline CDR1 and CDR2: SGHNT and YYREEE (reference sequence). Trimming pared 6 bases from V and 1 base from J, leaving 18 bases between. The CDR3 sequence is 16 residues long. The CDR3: CASTLLGSSRTDTQYF. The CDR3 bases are TGTGCCAGCACCCTATTGGGGTCTAGCCGCACAGATACGCAGTATTTT.

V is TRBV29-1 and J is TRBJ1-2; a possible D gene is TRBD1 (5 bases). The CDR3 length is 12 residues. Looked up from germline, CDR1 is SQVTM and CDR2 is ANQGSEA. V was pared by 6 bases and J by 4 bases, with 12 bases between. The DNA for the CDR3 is TGCAGCGTGGGAAGGGGAGGCTATGGCTACACCTTC. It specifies CSVGRGGYGYTF.

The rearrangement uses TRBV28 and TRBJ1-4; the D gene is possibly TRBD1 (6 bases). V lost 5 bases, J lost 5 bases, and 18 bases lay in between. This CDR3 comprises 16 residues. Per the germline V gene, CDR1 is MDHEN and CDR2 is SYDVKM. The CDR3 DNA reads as TGTGCCAGCAGTCCCGGCGGCGGAGGGGGAAATGAAAAACTGTTTTTT. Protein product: CASSPGGGGGNEKLFF.

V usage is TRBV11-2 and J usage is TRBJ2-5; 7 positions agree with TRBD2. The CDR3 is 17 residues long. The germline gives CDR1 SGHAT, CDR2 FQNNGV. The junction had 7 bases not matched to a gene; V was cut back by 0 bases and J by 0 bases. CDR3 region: CASSLDRSSGYQETQYF. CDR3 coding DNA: TGTGCCAGCAGCTTAGATCGGTCTAGCGGATACCAAGAGACCCAGTACTTC.

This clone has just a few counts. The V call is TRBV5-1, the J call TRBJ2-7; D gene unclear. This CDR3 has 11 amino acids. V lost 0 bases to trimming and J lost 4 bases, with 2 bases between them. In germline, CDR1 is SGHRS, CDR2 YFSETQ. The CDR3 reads CASSLGYEQYF. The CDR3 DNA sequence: TGCGCCAGCAGCTTGGGGTACGAGCAGTACTTC.

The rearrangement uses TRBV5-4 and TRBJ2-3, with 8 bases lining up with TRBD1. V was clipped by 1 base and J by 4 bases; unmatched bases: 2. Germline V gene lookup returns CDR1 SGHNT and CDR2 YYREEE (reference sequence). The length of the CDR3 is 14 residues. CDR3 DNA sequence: TGTGCCAGCAGCTTGACAGGGGGATCAGATACGCAGTATTTT. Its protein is CASSLTGGSDTQYF.

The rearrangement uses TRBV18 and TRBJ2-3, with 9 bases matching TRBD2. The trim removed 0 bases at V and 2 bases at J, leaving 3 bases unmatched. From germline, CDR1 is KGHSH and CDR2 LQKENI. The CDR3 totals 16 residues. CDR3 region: CASSPPTSGYTDTQYF. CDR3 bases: TGTGCCAGCTCACCACCCACTAGCGGGTACACAGATACGCAGTATTTT.

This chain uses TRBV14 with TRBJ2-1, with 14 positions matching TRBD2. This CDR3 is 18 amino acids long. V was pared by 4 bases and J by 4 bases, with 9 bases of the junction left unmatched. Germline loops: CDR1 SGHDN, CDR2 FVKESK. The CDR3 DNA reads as TGTGCCAGCAGCCCCGGGACTAGCGGGAGAGGGGGTTACAATGAGCAGTTCTTC. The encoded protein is CASSPGTSGRGGYNEQFF.

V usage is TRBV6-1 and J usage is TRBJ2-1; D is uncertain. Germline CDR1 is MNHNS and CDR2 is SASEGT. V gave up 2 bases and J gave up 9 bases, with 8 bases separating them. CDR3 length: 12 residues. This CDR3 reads CASSETASEQFF. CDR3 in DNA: TGTGCCAGCAGTGAAACAGCAAGTGAGCAGTTCTTC.

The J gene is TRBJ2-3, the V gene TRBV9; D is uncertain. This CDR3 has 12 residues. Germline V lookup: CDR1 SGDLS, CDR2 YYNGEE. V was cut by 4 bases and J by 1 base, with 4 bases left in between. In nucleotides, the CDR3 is TGTGCCAGCAGCCCTGGCACAGATACGCAGTATTTT. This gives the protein CASSPGTDTQYF.